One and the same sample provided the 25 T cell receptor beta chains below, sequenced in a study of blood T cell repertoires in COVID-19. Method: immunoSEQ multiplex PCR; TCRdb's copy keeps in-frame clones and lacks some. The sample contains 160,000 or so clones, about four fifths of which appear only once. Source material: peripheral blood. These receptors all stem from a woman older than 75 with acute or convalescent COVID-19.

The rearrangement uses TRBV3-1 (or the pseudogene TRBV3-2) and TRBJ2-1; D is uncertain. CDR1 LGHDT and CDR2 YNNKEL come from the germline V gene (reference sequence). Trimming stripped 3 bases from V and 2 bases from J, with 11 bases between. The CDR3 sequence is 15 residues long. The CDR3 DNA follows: TGTGCCAGCAGCCACTTAGACACAACCTACAATGAGCAGTTCTTC. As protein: CASSHLDTTYNEQFF.

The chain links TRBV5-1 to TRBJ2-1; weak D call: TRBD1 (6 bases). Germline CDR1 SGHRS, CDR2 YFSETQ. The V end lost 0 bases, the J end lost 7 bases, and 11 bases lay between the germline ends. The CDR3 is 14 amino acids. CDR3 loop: CASSLGPGVNEQFF. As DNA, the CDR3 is TGCGCCAGCAGCTTGGGACCAGGGGTAAATGAGCAGTTCTTC.

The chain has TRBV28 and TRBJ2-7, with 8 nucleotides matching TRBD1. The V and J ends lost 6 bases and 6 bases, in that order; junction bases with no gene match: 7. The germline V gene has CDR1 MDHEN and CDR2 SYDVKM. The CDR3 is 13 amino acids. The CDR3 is CASRPTGGGEQYF. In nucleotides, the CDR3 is TGTGCCAGCAGACCCACAGGGGGTGGCGAGCAGTACTTC.

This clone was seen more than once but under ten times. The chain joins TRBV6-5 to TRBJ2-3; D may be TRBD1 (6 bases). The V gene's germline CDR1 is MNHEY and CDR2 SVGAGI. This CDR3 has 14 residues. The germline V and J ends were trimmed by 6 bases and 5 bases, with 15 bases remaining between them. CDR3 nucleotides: TGTGCCAGCAGGGGGACCGAGGGGGTAGATACGCAGTATTTT. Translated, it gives CASRGTEGVDTQYF.

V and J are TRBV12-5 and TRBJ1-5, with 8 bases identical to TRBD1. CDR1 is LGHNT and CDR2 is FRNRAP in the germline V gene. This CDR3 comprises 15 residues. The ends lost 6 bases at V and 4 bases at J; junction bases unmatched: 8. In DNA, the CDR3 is TGTGCTAGTGGACAGGGGGGAGGGCAGAATCAGCCCCAGCATTTT. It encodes CASGQGGGQNQPQHF.

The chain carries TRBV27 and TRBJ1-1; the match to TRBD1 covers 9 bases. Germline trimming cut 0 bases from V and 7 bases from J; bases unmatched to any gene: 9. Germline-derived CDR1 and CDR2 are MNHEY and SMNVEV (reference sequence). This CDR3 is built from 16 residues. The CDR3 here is CASSLSGQGGLVEAFF. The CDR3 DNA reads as TGTGCCAGCAGTTTATCGGGACAGGGAGGTTTGGTTGAAGCTTTCTTT.

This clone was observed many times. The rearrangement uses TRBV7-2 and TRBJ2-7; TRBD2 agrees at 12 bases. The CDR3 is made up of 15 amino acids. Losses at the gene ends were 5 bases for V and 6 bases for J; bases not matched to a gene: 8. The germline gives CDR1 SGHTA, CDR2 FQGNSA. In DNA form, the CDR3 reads TGTGCCAGCAGCCCTCAACTAGCGGGGGGTTCCGAGCAGTACTTC. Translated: CASSPQLAGGSEQYF.

In nucleotides, the CDR3 is TGTGCCAGCAGTTTTGGGGGGGGAGAGACCCAGTACTTC. Amino acids: CASSFGGGETQYF. The V call is TRBV12-3 or TRBV12-4, the J call TRBJ2-5; 7 positions match TRBD2. With 3 bases clipped from V and 4 bases from J, the junction kept 2 bases outside the gene matches. This CDR3 comprises 13 residues.

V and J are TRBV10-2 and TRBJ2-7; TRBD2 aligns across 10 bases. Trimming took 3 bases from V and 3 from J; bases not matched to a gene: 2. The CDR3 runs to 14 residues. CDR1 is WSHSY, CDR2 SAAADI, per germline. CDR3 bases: TGCGCCAGCAGTGAAGGGACTAGCGACTACGAGCAGTACTTC. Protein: CASSEGTSDYEQYF.

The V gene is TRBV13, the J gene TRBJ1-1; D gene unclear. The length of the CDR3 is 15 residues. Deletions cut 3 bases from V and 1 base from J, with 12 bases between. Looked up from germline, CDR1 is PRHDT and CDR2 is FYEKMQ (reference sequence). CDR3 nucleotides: TGTGCCAGCAGCTTTGGCAGATACCAGAACACTGAAGCTTTCTTT. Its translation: CASSFGRYQNTEAFF.

CDR3 nucleotides: TGCGCCAGCAGCTTGGAGGGGCGCGGGATAGCTTTCTTT. Encoded protein: CASSLEGRGIAFF. This rearrangement joins TRBV5-1 to TRBJ1-1, with D perhaps TRBD1 (5 bases). Germline V gene data show CDR1 as SGHRS and CDR2 as YFSETQ. Trimming stripped 0 bases from V and 10 bases from J, with 13 bases between. The CDR3 contains 13 residues.

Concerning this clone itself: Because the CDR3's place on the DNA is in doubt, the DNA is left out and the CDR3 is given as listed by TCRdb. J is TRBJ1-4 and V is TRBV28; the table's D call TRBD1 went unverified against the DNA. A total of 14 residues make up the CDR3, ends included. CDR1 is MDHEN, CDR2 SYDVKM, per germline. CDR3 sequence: CASSTSGHGKKLFF.

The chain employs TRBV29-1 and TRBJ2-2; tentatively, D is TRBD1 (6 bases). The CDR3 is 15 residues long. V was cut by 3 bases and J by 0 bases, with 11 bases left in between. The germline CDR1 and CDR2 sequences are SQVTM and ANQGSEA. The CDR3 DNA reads TGCAGCGTTGAGAGGGACAATACGAACACCGGGGAGCTGTTTTTT. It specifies CSVERDNTNTGELFF.

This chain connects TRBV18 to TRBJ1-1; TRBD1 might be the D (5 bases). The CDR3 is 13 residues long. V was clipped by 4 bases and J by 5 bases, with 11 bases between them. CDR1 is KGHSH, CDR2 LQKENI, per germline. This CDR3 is CASSLGGGTEAFF. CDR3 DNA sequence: TGTGCCAGCTCACTAGGCGGGGGAACTGAAGCTTTCTTT. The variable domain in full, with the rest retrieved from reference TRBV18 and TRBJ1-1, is NAGVMQNPRHLVRRRGQEARLRCSPMKGHSHVYWYRQLPEEGLKFMVYLQKENIIDESGMPKERFSAEFPKEGPSILRIQQVVRGDSAAYFCASSLGGGTEAFFGQGTRLTVV.

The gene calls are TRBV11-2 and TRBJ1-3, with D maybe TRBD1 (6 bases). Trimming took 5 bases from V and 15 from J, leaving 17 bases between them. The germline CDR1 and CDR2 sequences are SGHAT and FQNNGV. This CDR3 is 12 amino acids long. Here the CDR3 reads CASSKGQPVGYF. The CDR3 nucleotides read TGTGCCAGCAGCAAAGGACAGCCCGTTGGATATTTT.

The CDR3, as DNA: TGTGCCAGCAGCCCGGACGGGGACTGGGGATCCTACGAGCAGTACTTC. Translated, it gives CASSPDGDWGSYEQYF. The chain joins TRBV3-1 (or the pseudogene TRBV3-2) to TRBJ2-7; perhaps TRBD2 as D (6 bases). V was shortened by 4 bases and J by 1 base, with 17 bases between the two germline ends. This CDR3 comprises 16 residues. Germline V gene lookup returns CDR1 LGHDT and CDR2 YNNKEL (reference sequence).

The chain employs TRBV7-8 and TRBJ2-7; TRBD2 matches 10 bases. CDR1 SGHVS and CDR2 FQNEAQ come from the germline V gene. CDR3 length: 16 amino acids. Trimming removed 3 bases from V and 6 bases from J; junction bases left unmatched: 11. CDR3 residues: CASSFIGASGRSEQYF. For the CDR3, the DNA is TGTGCCAGCAGCTTTATAGGGGCTAGCGGGAGATCCGAGCAGTACTTC.

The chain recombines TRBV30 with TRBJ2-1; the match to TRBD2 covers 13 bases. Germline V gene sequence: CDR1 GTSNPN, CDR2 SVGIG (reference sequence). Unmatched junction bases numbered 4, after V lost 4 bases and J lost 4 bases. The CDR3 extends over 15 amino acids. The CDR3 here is CAWNPGLAGYNEQFF. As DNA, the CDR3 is TGTGCCTGGAATCCGGGACTAGCGGGATACAATGAGCAGTTCTTC.

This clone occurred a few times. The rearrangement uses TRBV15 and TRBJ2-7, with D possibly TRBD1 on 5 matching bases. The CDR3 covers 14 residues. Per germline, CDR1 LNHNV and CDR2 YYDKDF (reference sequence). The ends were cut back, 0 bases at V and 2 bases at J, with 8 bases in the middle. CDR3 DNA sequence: TGTGCCACCAGCAGAGATAAGGGGCCCTACGAGCAGTACTTC. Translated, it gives CATSRDKGPYEQYF.

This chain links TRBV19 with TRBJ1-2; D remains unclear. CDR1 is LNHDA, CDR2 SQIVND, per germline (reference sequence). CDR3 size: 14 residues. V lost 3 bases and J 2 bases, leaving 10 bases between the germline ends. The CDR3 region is CASSISRGNYGYTF. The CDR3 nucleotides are TGTGCCAGTAGTATCAGCAGAGGAAACTATGGCTACACCTTC.

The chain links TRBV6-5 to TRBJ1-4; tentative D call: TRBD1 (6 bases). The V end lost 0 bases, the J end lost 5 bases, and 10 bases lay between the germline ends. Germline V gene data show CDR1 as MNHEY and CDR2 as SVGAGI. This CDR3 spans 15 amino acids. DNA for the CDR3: TGTGCCAGCAGTTACTCGGGGACAATGAATGAAAAACTGTTTTTT. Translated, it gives CASSYSGTMNEKLFF.

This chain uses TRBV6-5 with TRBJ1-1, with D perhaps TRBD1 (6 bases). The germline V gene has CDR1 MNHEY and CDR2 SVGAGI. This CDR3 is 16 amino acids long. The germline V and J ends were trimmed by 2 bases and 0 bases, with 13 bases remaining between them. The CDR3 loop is CASSYRGAPMNTEAFF. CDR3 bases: TGTGCCAGCAGTTACCGGGGGGCACCGATGAACACTGAAGCTTTCTTT.

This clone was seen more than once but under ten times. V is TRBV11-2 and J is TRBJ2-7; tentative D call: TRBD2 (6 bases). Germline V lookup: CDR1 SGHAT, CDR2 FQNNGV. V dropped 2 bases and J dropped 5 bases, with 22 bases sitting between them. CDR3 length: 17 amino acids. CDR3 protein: CASSLMRGTSRVHEQYF. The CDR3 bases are TGTGCCAGCAGCTTAATGAGGGGAACTAGCCGGGTCCACGAGCAGTACTTC.

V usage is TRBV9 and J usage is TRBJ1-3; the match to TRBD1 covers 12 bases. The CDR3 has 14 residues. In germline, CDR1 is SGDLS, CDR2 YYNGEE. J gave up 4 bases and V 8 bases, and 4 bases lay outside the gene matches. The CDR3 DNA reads TGTGCCAGGGCCGGGACAGGGGGCGGAAACACCATATATTTT. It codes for CARAGTGGGNTIYF.

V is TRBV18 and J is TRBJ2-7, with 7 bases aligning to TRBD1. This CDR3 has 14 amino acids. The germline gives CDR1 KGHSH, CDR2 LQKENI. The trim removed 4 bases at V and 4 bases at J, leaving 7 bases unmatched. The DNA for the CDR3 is TGTGCCAGCTCACGTCCGGGACAGCCGTACGAGCAGTACTTC. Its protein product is CASSRPGQPYEQYF.